This entry concerns a single T cell receptor beta chain. The antigen is undetermined. A read error may produce the germline difference seen at one junction end. RNA transcripts gave rise to amplified TCR beta CDR3 regions. A set of HTBI primers served as the primers for a first-round RT-PCR of the TCR CDR3. One entry per CDR3 protein, called by TCRdb with MiXCR from the multiplex PCR reads. The repertoire includes 500,000 to 600,000 distinct CDR3 sequences, under 60% of them detected once, and 15% to 20% sits in the top ten. This CDR3 contains 14 residues. Germline V gene lookup returns CDR1 SGHVS and CDR2 FQNEAQ. This specimen comes from a study of T cells in Graves' hyperthyroidism and ophthalmopathy. Study results and caveats: With a median lead of approximately six months before onset, the model predicted ophthalmopathy.

A patient was excluded if there was uncontrolled infection, other autoimmune disease, pregnancy or lactation. Material for sequencing was peripheral blood or thyroid tissue (not recorded which). The chain couples TRBV7-8 to TRBJ2-2, with D unclear. This TCR was sampled from an adult woman with Graves' disease, either hyperthyroidism or ophthalmopathy (not recorded which). CDR3 region: CASTAQVNTGELFF. The CDR3, as DNA: TGTGCCAGCACCGCTCAGGTGAACACTGGGGAGCTGTTTTTT.